What follows are 16 T cell receptor beta chains derived from one specimen sequenced in a study of T cell clusters in autoimmune cytopenias. TRB was amplified from roughly 250 ng of peripheral blood genomic DNA per sample. TRB rearrangements were amplified by touch-down multiplex PCR with mixed TRB-A/B primers. TCRdb reprocessed the multiplex PCR reads, keeping one entry per CDR3 protein, no DNA. This sample contains thousands of distinct CDR3 sequences. Sequencing was done on a sample of peripheral blood. The receptors originated from a human donor with an autoimmune cytopenia or autoimmune hepatitis (not recorded which).

Measured by frequency, this clonotype is medium-sized. The J gene is TRBJ2-3, the V gene TRBV4-1; TCRdb designates TRBD1, a call that cannot be tested without DNA. The germline CDR1 and CDR2 sequences are MGHRA and YSYEKL. There are 18 residues in the CDR3. CDR3 loop: CASSQDPVGRGGTDTQYF.

This clonotype is classed as medium-sized (0.01 to 0.1%) by frequency. The chain carries TRBV7-2 and TRBJ2-7; TCRdb designates TRBD2, a call that cannot be tested without DNA. The CDR3 runs 14 residues. The germline gives CDR1 SGHTA, CDR2 FQGNSA. The CDR3 loop reads CASRPAGVRYEQYF.

This clonotype is medium-sized by frequency. This CDR3 is CATSDFRGYGYTF. V usage is TRBV24-1 and J usage is TRBJ1-2; TCRdb's D call of TRBD1 is untestable without DNA. This CDR3 is built from 13 residues. From germline, CDR1 is KGHDR and CDR2 SFDVKD.

This clonotype shows up as medium-sized by frequency. The chain joins TRBV18 to TRBJ1-2. CDR1 and CDR2 from the germline V gene are KGHSH and LQKENI. The CDR3 sequence is 13 residues long. This chain's CDR3 is CASSPPTGYGYTF.

This clonotype is called medium-sized based on its frequency. This CDR3 is CASSLAGDRSYGYTF. The rearrangement uses TRBV5-1 and TRBJ1-2; TCRdb lists TRBD1, though no DNA is available to test this call. From germline, CDR1 is SGHRS and CDR2 YFSETQ. The CDR3 is 15 amino acids.

Judged by frequency, this clonotype is medium-sized. This chain links TRBV19 with TRBJ2-3; as DNA is missing, the TRBD2 call by TCRdb cannot be tested. This CDR3 is built from 15 residues. Germline assignment: CDR1 LNHDA and CDR2 SQIVND (reference sequence). This chain's CDR3 is CASSITWEMTDTQYF.

This clonotype is deemed medium-sized by its frequency. V and J are TRBV15 and TRBJ2-7; the D call of TRBD1 rests on TCRdb alone, since no DNA is present to check it. The CDR3 sequence is 15 residues long. Germline lookup yields CDR1 LNHNV and CDR2 YYDKDF (reference sequence). Here the CDR3 reads CATSRVPGQGHEQYF.

This clonotype shows up as large by frequency. The rearrangement uses TRBV6-5 and TRBJ2-5. The germline V gene has CDR1 MNHEY and CDR2 SVGAGI. The CDR3 contains 14 residues. CDR3 residues: CASSYSADQETQYF.

This clonotype ranks as medium-sized in terms of frequency. The rearrangement joins TRBV5-1 to TRBJ1-5; TCRdb's D gene call, TRBD1, goes unchecked for lack of DNA. CDR1 is SGHRS, CDR2 YFSETQ, per germline. This CDR3 contains 15 residues. CDR3 residues: CASSKTGDSNQPQHF.

In terms of frequency, this clonotype is medium-sized. The chain couples TRBV4-2 to TRBJ2-1; TCRdb proposes TRBD1, but this gene call is untestable without DNA. Germline assignment: CDR1 LGHNA and CDR2 YNFKEQ. This CDR3 region has 16 residues. This CDR3 is CASSQDGVGVYNEQFF.

Judged by frequency, this clonotype is medium-sized. The J gene is TRBJ2-7, the V gene TRBV18. The CDR3 is 13 residues long. Per the germline V gene, CDR1 is KGHSH and CDR2 is LQKENI. CDR3 amino acids: CASSPQGGGEQYF.

Its frequency marks this clonotype as medium-sized. The CDR3 sequence: CASSYIGLAGSSTDTQYF. The rearrangement links TRBV28 to TRBJ2-3; with no DNA, the TCRdb D assignment of TRBD2 cannot be verified. Germline loops: CDR1 MDHEN, CDR2 SYDVKM. This CDR3 spans 18 amino acids.

This clonotype is classed as medium-sized by frequency. This sequence joins TRBV12-3 or TRBV12-4 and TRBJ2-5; TCRdb's D call of TRBD1 is untestable without DNA. This CDR3 is 15 amino acids long. The CDR3 sequence: CASSPRTGGRETQYF.

This clonotype is labeled medium-sized based on frequency. The chain recombines TRBV7-2 with TRBJ2-3; TCRdb gives TRBD2 as the D gene, but with no DNA this cannot be confirmed. CDR1 and CDR2 (germline): SGHTA, FQGNSA. The CDR3 is 15 amino acids. The CDR3 here is CASSFKAGDADTQYF.

This clonotype is identified as large (0.1 to 1%) from frequency. The CDR3 sequence is CASSFRGQGTQYF. The chain employs TRBV27 and TRBJ2-5; TCRdb returns TRBD1, unconfirmable since there is no DNA. The CDR3 loop spans 13 amino acids. Germline CDR1 reads MNHEY; CDR2 reads SMNVEV (reference sequence).

This clonotype shows up as medium-sized by frequency. The V and J genes are TRBV5-6 and TRBJ1-2. From germline, CDR1 is SGHDT and CDR2 YYEEEE. This CDR3 is built from 16 residues. The CDR3 reads CASSLPTDAANYGYTF.